This entry lists 30 T cell receptor beta chains sequenced from one sample in a study of blood T cell repertoires in COVID-19 (dated by TCRdb to between 2020 and 2021). Receptor libraries were prepared by the immunoSEQ multiplex PCR assay. In TCRdb, the immuneACCESS table is reduced to in-frame sequences with V and J assigned. These tables do not hold every clone; where another copy was compared, an unresolved V gene accounts for under half, and the others remain unexplained. The sample yields under 50,000 clones; about 88% were counted once. Roughly 15% of the sample belongs to the ten largest clones. Material: peripheral blood. The origin of the receptors is a man in his 70s with active COVID-19.

The chain has TRBV11-2 and TRBJ2-3; the D is unclear. The CDR3 is made up of 13 amino acids. The germline gives CDR1 SGHAT, CDR2 FQNNGV. V shed 0 bases and J shed 3 bases, with 4 bases lying between them. This CDR3 is CASSLDRTDTQYF. The CDR3 region has the DNA TGTGCCAGCAGCTTAGATCGGACAGATACGCAGTATTTT.

The chain links TRBV7-9 to TRBJ1-1, with 7 bases fitting TRBD1. V shed 6 bases and J 3 bases; nucleotides not matched to a gene: 4. This CDR3 is 13 amino acids long. Germline V gene data show CDR1 as SEHNR and CDR2 as FQNEAQ (reference sequence). The CDR3, as DNA: TGTGCCAGCAGAAAGGGGGCAGACACTGAAGCTTTCTTT. Its protein product is CASRKGADTEAFF. Combining the CDR3 with reference TRBV7-9 and TRBJ1-1 gives the whole variable domain DTGVSQNPRHKITKRGQNVTFRCDPISEHNRLYWYRQTLGQGPEFLTYFQNEAQLEKSRLLSDRFSAERPKGSFSTLEIQRTEQGDSAMYLCASRKGADTEAFFGQGTRLTVV.

This clone appeared once. V and J are TRBV5-4 and TRBJ2-1; maybe TRBD2 (5 bases). Germline V CDR1 and CDR2: SGHNT, YYREEE (reference sequence). V lost 1 base to trimming and J lost 5 bases, with 19 bases between them. The CDR3 is 17 residues long. The CDR3 coding sequence is TGTGCCAGCAGCTTGTCAGGTCTTAGGAGGACCCACAATGAGCAGTTCTTC. Its protein product is CASSLSGLRRTHNEQFF.

The V and J genes are TRBV6-2 or TRBV6-3 and TRBJ2-3, with D perhaps TRBD2 (5 bases). Germline lookup yields CDR1 MNHEY and CDR2 SVGEGT. V was cut by 2 bases and J by 4 bases, with 10 bases left in between. CDR3 size: 14 residues. The CDR3 region is CASSYRTQADTQYF. CDR3 bases: TGTGCCAGCAGTTACAGGACTCAAGCAGATACGCAGTATTTT.

The CDR3 DNA sequence: TGTGCCAGCAGCTTAGCCGGAGCGGGGGCAATCGAGCAGTACTTC. This encodes CASSLAGAGAIEQYF. This chain joins TRBV7-2 and TRBJ2-7, with 8 bases that match TRBD2. Trimming at V came to 0 bases and at J to 6 bases, leaving 7 bases not matched to a gene. CDR3 length: 15 residues. CDR1 is SGHTA and CDR2 is FQGNSA in the germline V gene.

V is TRBV19 and J is TRBJ1-6, with D unresolved. V gave up 5 bases and J gave up 3 bases, with 14 bases separating them. Germline CDR1 is LNHDA and CDR2 is SQIVND (reference sequence). The CDR3 sequence is 16 residues long. DNA of the CDR3: TGTGCCAGTAGTGTGTCGGGTATTCACTATAATTCACCCCTCCACTTT. Translation gives CASSVSGIHYNSPLHF.

The V and J genes are TRBV5-6 and TRBJ1-4, with 8 bases matching TRBD1. The V and J ends lost 0 bases and 10 bases, in that order; junction bases with no gene match: 2. Looked up from germline, CDR1 is SGHDT and CDR2 is YYEEEE. The CDR3 extends over 13 amino acids. CDR3 sequence (DNA): TGTGCCAGCAGCTTGGAAGACAGGGGAAAACTGTTTTTT. This translates into CASSLEDRGKLFF. Full variable domain (outside the CDR3, taken from reference TRBV5-6 and TRBJ1-4): DAGVTQSPTHLIKTRGQQVTLRCSPKSGHDTVSWYQQALGQGPQFIFQYYEEEERQRGNFPDRFSGHQFPNYSSELNVNALLLGDSALYLCASSLEDRGKLFFGSGTQLSVL.

The chain is built from TRBV5-4 and TRBJ2-1; TRBD2 aligns across 8 bases. Per the germline V gene, CDR1 is SGHNT and CDR2 is YYREEE (reference sequence). With V trimmed by 4 bases and J by 7 bases, 7 bases remained unmatched. The CDR3 covers 14 residues. CDR3 protein: CASSARTSRNEQFF. As DNA, the CDR3 is TGTGCCAGCAGCGCCAGGACTAGCAGAAATGAGCAGTTCTTC.

The chain couples TRBV4-1 to TRBJ2-7; a possible D gene is TRBD2 (5 bases). The CDR3 is 15 residues long. V was trimmed by 1 base and J by 3 bases, leaving 13 bases between them. Germline V CDR1 and CDR2: MGHRA, YSYEKL. The CDR3 region is CASSQALEGVYEQYF. The CDR3 region has the DNA TGCGCCAGCAGCCAAGCTCTCGAGGGAGTCTACGAGCAGTACTTC.

This chain links TRBV7-2 with TRBJ2-5; D is perhaps TRBD1 (6 bases). Germline loops: CDR1 SGHTA, CDR2 FQGNSA. V lost 1 base and J lost 4, with 7 bases in between. The CDR3 contains 13 residues. The CDR3 coding sequence is TGTGCCAGCAGCTTAGGACAGGCAGAGACCCAGTACTTC. This sequence encodes CASSLGQAETQYF.

This chain connects TRBV6-1 to TRBJ2-5; 12 nucleotides match TRBD1. CDR3 size: 15 residues. The trim removed 0 bases at V and 11 bases at J, leaving 7 bases unmatched. Germline lookup yields CDR1 MNHNS and CDR2 SASEGT. CDR3 coding DNA: TGTGCCAGCAGTGAAGCGGGGACAGGGGGCACGAATCAGTACTTC. This gives the protein CASSEAGTGGTNQYF.

The chain has TRBV5-1 and TRBJ2-2; D might be TRBD1 (6 bases). CDR3 length: 15 residues. V gave up 0 bases and J gave up 4 bases, with 10 bases separating them. Germline assignment: CDR1 SGHRS and CDR2 YFSETQ. The CDR3: CASSLALQGTGELFF. The CDR3 bases are TGCGCCAGCAGCTTGGCCTTACAGGGCACCGGGGAGCTGTTTTTT.

This chain links TRBV6-5 with TRBJ2-1; D is unresolved. The CDR3 totals 15 residues. Germline CDR1 and CDR2: MNHEY and SVGAGI. The ends were cut back, 7 bases at V and 0 bases at J, with 13 bases in the middle. The CDR3 spells CASKSFPSSYNEQFF. The CDR3 region has the DNA TGTGCCAGCAAGAGCTTCCCGAGCTCCTACAATGAGCAGTTCTTC.

The CDR3, as DNA: TGTGCCAGTAGTATGCGGGGGGGTAATGAGCAGTTCTTC. Translated, it gives CASSMRGGNEQFF. V and J are TRBV19 and TRBJ2-1; 9 positions match TRBD2. Germline V gives CDR1 LNHDA, CDR2 SQIVND (reference sequence). Trimming at V came to 3 bases and at J to 7 bases, leaving 1 base not matched to a gene. The length of the CDR3 is 13 residues.

The rearrangement joins TRBV19 to TRBJ2-3; 8 bases are shared with TRBD2. Looked up from germline, CDR1 is LNHDA and CDR2 is SQIVND (reference sequence). This CDR3 comprises 16 residues. Trimming removed 7 bases from V and 0 bases from J; junction bases left unmatched: 9. In nucleotides, the CDR3 is TGTGCCAGTATCAAACGGGGGGGAAGTAGCACAGATACGCAGTATTTT. As protein: CASIKRGGSSTDTQYF.

This sequence joins TRBV7-6 and TRBJ2-2; 8 bases are a match to TRBD2. The germline gives CDR1 SGHVS, CDR2 FNYEAQ. Germline trimming cut 4 bases from V and 5 bases from J; bases unmatched to any gene: 9. CDR3 length equals 16 residues. CDR3 sequence (DNA): TGTGCCAGCAGCTCACGGACTAGCTTCTTGACCGGGGAGCTGTTTTTT. This translates into CASSSRTSFLTGELFF.

V and J are TRBV18 and TRBJ1-2, with 8 bases lining up with TRBD1. V lost 4 bases to trimming and J lost 6 bases; unmatched junction nucleotides: 4. CDR1 is KGHSH, CDR2 LQKENI, per germline. The CDR3 extends over 13 amino acids. Here the CDR3 reads CASSLGQGDGYTF. CDR3 nucleotides: TGTGCCAGCTCACTCGGACAGGGTGATGGCTACACCTTC.

This chain links TRBV5-4 with TRBJ2-5; a weak D match, TRBD1 (6 bases). Germline V lookup: CDR1 SGHNT, CDR2 YYREEE (reference sequence). The V end lost 3 bases, the J end lost 2 bases, and 8 bases lay between the germline ends. This CDR3 is built from 13 residues. Here the CDR3 DNA reads TGTGCCAGCAGCTATGGACAGCAAGAGACCCAGTACTTC. Its protein product is CASSYGQQETQYF.

J is TRBJ2-7 and V is TRBV5-1; TRBD1 matches at 8 bases. CDR1 is SGHRS, CDR2 YFSETQ, per germline. This CDR3 region has 16 residues. Trimming took 5 bases from V and 4 from J; bases not matched to a gene: 14. CDR3 nucleotide sequence: TGCGCCAGCAGAGGGACAGGCGAGCGTCTGGGGTACGAGCAGTACTTC. Amino acid sequence: CASRGTGERLGYEQYF. The full variable domain, completed using reference TRBV5-1 and TRBJ2-7, is KAGVTQTPRYLIKTRGQQVTLSCSPISGHRSVSWYQQTPGQGLQFLFEYFSETQRNKGNFPGRFSGRQFSNSRSEMNVSTLELGDSALYLCASRGTGERLGYEQYFGPGTRLTVT.

Of note for this clone: The junction shows a germline mismatch at one end, possibly a read error. This chain links TRBV5-1 with TRBJ2-3; TRBD2 agrees at 16 bases. The CDR3 runs to 17 residues. CDR1 and CDR2 (germline): SGHRS, YFSETQ. CDR3 nucleotide sequence: TGCGCCAACAGCTCCGGGACTAGCGGGGGGGCAGGAGATACGCAGTATTTT. Residues: CANSSGTSGGAGDTQYF. The complete variable domain, with remaining parts taken from reference TRBV5-1 and TRBJ2-3, reads KAGVTQTPRYLIKTRGQQVTLSCSPISGHRSVSWYQQTPGQGLQFLFEYFSETQRNKGNFPGRFSGRQFSNSRSEMNVSTLELGDSALYLCANSSGTSGGAGDTQYFGPGTRLTVL.

V and J are TRBV18 and TRBJ1-2; weak D call: TRBD1 (6 bases). Per germline, CDR1 KGHSH and CDR2 LQKENI. Trimming took off 3 bases at V and 5 bases at J, with 16 bases between the two ends. The CDR3 totals 15 residues. CDR3 nucleotides: TGTGCCAGCTCACCGAGCGTACAGGGACAATATGGCTACACCTTC. Translation gives CASSPSVQGQYGYTF.

V and J are TRBV10-2 and TRBJ2-7; no clear D gene. The CDR3 has 12 amino acids. Germline assignment: CDR1 WSHSY and CDR2 SAAADI. Trimming pared 8 bases from V and 0 bases from J, leaving 8 bases between. The CDR3 sequence is CASVSPSYEQYF. In DNA, the CDR3 is TGCGCCAGCGTATCCCCCTCCTACGAGCAGTACTTC.

This chain connects TRBV27 to TRBJ2-7; 8 bases line up with TRBD1. CDR1 is MNHEY, CDR2 SMNVEV, per germline (reference sequence). The junction had 3 bases not matched to a gene; V was cut back by 3 bases and J by 2 bases. There are 14 residues in the CDR3. As DNA, the CDR3 is TGTGCCAGCAGTTTTCAGGGGGCCACCTACGAGCAGTACTTC. Amino acids: CASSFQGATYEQYF.

V gene TRBV19 combines with J gene TRBJ1-2, with 12 bases fitting TRBD1. V lost 11 bases and J lost 8; bases outside the gene matches: 12. Germline lookup yields CDR1 LNHDA and CDR2 SQIVND (reference sequence). The CDR3 runs 14 residues. CDR3 nucleotides: TGTGCCGTGGGGGACAGGGGGCGTTCAGGCGGCTACACCTTC. The encoded protein is CAVGDRGRSGGYTF.

Written as DNA, the CDR3 is TGCGCCAGCAGTGGCACAGACTACAATGAGCAGTTCTTC. As protein: CASSGTDYNEQFF. The gene calls are TRBV10-2 and TRBJ2-1; no reliable D call. Germline V lookup: CDR1 WSHSY, CDR2 SAAADI. The CDR3 sequence is 13 residues long. V dropped 4 bases and J dropped 3 bases, with 7 bases sitting between them.

This chain connects TRBV5-1 to TRBJ2-7; D uncertain. The CDR3 is 13 amino acids. The germline V and J ends were trimmed by 1 base and 2 bases, with 7 bases remaining between them. Germline CDR1 reads SGHRS; CDR2 reads YFSETQ. This CDR3 is CASSLTETYEQYF. For the CDR3, the DNA is TGCGCCAGCAGCTTGACAGAGACCTACGAGCAGTACTTC.

This chain connects TRBV4-3 to TRBJ2-7; 10 nucleotides align to TRBD1. CDR3 size: 17 residues. Germline CDR1 reads LGHNA; CDR2 reads YSLEER. V lost 5 bases, J lost 5 bases, and 15 bases stayed unmatched. The CDR3 region is CASSLYGGGQGSNEQYF. CDR3 nucleotides: TGCGCCAGCAGCTTATACGGAGGGGGACAGGGGTCAAACGAGCAGTACTTC.

This clone was found once. V and J are TRBV4-3 and TRBJ1-2; 7 bases are a match to TRBD1. Germline V gene data show CDR1 as LGHNA and CDR2 as YSLEER. V was clipped by 0 bases and J by 5 bases; unmatched bases: 9. The CDR3 covers 16 residues. The CDR3 loop reads CASSQDSSGGRYGYTF. The CDR3 DNA follows: TGCGCCAGCAGCCAAGATTCTTCAGGGGGTCGGTATGGCTACACCTTC.

In its sample, this clone was seen once. This chain connects TRBV21-1 to TRBJ1-1; TRBD1, the table's D call, was not compared with the DNA. TRBV21-1 constitutes a pseudogene. This CDR3 spans 17 amino acids. DNA of the CDR3: TGTGCCAGCAGCAAAGGGGCGCCAGGGTCAAAGAACACTGAAGCTTTCTTT. Amino acids: CASSKGAPGSKNTEAFF.

The J gene is TRBJ2-7, the V gene TRBV11-1; maybe TRBD1 (6 bases). This CDR3 comprises 12 residues. The V and J ends lost 5 bases and 6 bases respectively, with 11 bases between them. Germline V gene sequence: CDR1 SGHAT, CDR2 FQDESV (reference sequence). CDR3 sequence reads: CASSGGFLEQYF. The CDR3 DNA reads TGTGCCAGCAGCGGGGGCTTCCTCGAGCAGTACTTC.